The T cell receptor (beta chain) described here comes from a study of blood T cell repertoires in COVID-19. Study summary: The study drew acute and convalescent COVID-19 samples from the United States, Italy and Spain. T cells, B-cell-depleted T cells, or PBMCs provided the cDNA or gDNA that served as material.

Per germline, CDR1 MNHEY and CDR2 SVGAGI. This CDR3 is built from 13 residues. Trimming removed 2 bases from V and 3 bases from J, with 8 bases in between. Participants came from roughly 25 US areas, aged roughly 18 to 95 years. Symptom resolution, clearance, or two negative PCRs marked the recovered donors of Cohort 3. Clones were read by immunoSEQ multiplex PCR, and TCRdb kept only the in-frame ones, dropping some. The table records nearly 350,000 clones, more than 85% of them present only once. The sample comprised PBMCs or T cells enriched from blood (not recorded which). The V call is TRBV6-5, the J call TRBJ2-7; D not certain. This TCR was sampled from a woman aged 25 to 39 who had recovered from COVID-19. CDR3 residues: CASSYRGNYEQYF. CDR3 nucleotide sequence: TGTGCCAGCAGTTACCGAGGCAACTACGAGCAGTACTTC.